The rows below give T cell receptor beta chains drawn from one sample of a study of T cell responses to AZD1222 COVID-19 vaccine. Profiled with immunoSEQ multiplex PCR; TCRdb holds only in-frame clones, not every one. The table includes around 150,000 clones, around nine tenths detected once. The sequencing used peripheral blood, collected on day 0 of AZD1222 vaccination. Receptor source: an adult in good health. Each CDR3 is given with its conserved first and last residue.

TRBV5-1 CASSLEPGLRIQYF
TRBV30 CAWIPRGAISPLHF
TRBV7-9 CASSLGVQPQHF
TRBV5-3 CARSLDRGHEQYF
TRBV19 CASKQGPNTEAFF
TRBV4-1 CASSQEATGTADTEAFF
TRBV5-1 CASSLESGGSIGELFF
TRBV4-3 CASSQLVSYEQYF
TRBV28 CASSLETGVANTGELFF
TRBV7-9 CASSLLLAGGPGELFF
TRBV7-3 CASSSSGHSPLHF
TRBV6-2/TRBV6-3 CASSYQETQYF
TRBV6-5 CASTDGTGVEAFF
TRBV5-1 CASSTEQGLETQYF
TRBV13 CASSFRLAGNTDTQYF
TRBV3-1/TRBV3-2 CASSQDGAGAEQYF
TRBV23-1 CASSQCPGRRGKETQYF
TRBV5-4 CASSMRLAPDTQYF
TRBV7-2 CASSWAGTSGSNEQFF
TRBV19 CASSRTSASTGELFF
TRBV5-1 CASSPAEAGVYNEQFF
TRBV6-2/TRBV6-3 CASSYGAATFIYEQYF
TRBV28 CASSQGQGRTEAFF
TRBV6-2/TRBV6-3 CASSWDREQSSTDTQYF
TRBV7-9 CASSLTGNEQFF
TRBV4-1 CASSHPGPTAIKNIQYF
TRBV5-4 CVSSFTGDEQYF